This T cell receptor (beta chain) was retrieved from a study of T cells in narcolepsy. Whole-study context: Enrolled donors included narcolepsy type 1 or type 2 patients and healthy controls. General study results and limits: Autoreactive clone sequences were missing from some blood memory CD4+ repertoires. Autoreactive HCRT-specific and TRIB2-specific clonotypes were marked in same-patient CSF-versus-blood CD4+ comparisons. Healthy controls reportedly lacked the autoreactive clonotypes serially found in patients' blood.

Sequenced by immunoSEQ multiplex PCR; TCRdb stores in-frame clones only, minus some. The sample lists approximately 32,000 clones; around 90% were seen once. Details on this clone: The antigen is undetermined.

With V trimmed by 5 bases and J by 0 bases, 10 bases remained unmatched. There are 18 residues in the CDR3. In germline, CDR1 is SGHTA, CDR2 FQGNSA. The chain employs TRBV7-2 and TRBJ2-3; TRBD2 matches at 11 bases. The sequenced material came from CD45RA- memory CD4+ T cells from PBMCs. The source of this sequence is a human donor with narcolepsy. The CDR3 DNA reads TGTGCCAGCAGCCCTGGGGGTAGCGGGAGGGGAAGCACAGATACGCAGTATTTT. Translated: CASSPGGSGRGSTDTQYF.